This T cell receptor (beta chain) was captured by sequencing in a study of T-cell memory formation after mild COVID-19. In the study overall: Among the donors, TCR clusters were largely specific to each donor.

The table lists this clonotype with a few counts. TCRdb reprocessed the 5' RACE reads with MiXCR, giving one entry per CDR3 protein. This table holds over 450,000 distinct CDR3 sequences, roughly 20% found once. Germline V lookup: CDR1 MNHNS, CDR2 SASEGT. This CDR3 has 14 amino acids. Trimming took off 8 bases at V and 1 base at J, with 14 bases between the two ends. The J gene is TRBJ1-1, the V gene TRBV6-1, with D perhaps TRBD1 (6 bases). This receptor was obtained from an adult woman who had mild COVID-19 (a few samples of this study predate the infection). Cell type and time point are not known. The sequenced sample consisted of PBMCs or a T cell subset sorted from them (not recorded which). This CDR3 reads CASFGQGKNTEAFF. For the CDR3, the DNA is TGTGCCAGCTTCGGTCAGGGGAAGAACACTGAAGCTTTCTTT.